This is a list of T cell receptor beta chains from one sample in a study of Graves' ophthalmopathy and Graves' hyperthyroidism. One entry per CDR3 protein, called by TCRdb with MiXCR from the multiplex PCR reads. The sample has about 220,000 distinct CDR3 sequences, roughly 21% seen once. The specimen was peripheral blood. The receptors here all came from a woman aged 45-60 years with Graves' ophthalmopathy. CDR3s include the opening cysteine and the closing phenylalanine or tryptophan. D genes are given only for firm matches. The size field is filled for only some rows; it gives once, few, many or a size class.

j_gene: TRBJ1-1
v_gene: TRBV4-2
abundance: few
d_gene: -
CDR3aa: CASSRRGVSFF
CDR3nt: TGTGCCAGCAGCCGCAGAGGAGTATCTTTCTTT

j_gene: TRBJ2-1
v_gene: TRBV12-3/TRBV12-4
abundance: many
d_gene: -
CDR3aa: CASSFTNPDEQFF
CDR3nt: TGTGCCAGCAGTTTTACCAACCCTGATGAGCAGTTCTTC

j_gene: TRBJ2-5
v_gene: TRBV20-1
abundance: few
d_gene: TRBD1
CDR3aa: CSARVTGQETQYF
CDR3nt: TGCAGTGCTAGAGTGACAGGGCAAGAGACCCAGTACTTC

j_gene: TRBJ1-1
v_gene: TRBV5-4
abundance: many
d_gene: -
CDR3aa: CASSPWASLGTEAFF
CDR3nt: TGTGCCAGCAGCCCCTGGGCCTCGCTGGGGACTGAAGCTTTCTTT

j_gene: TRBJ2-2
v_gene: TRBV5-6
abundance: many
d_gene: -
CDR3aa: CASSLSRPTGELFF
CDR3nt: TGTGCCAGCAGCTTGTCCCGTCCAACCGGGGAGCTGTTTTTT

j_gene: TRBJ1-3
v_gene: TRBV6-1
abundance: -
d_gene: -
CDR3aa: CASSEALQGNTIYF
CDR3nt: TGTGCCAGCAGTGAAGCCCTCCAGGGAAACACCATATATTTT

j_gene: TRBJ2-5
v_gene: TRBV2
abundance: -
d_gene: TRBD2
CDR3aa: CASSERLAGSWQETQYF
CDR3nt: TGTGCCAGCAGTGAACGACTAGCGGGGTCGTGGCAAGAGACCCAGTACTTC

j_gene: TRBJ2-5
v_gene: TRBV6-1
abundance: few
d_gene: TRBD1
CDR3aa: CASGTGGSETQYF
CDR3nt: TGTGCCAGCGGGACAGGGGGCTCAGAGACCCAGTACTTC

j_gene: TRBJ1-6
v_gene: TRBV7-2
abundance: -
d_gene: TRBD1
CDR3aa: CASSSTGGGGSPLHF
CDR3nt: TGTGCCAGCAGCTCGACAGGGGGAGGCGGTTCACCCCTCCACTTT

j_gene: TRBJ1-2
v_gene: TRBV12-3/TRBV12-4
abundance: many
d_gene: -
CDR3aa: CASSFLHPSQGYTF
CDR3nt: TGTGCCAGCAGTTTCTTGCATCCCTCTCAGGGCTACACCTTC

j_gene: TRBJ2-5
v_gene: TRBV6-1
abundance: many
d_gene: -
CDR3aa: CASSEAGVVAQYF
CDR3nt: TGTGCCAGCAGTGAGGCGGGCGTTGTAGCCCAGTACTTC

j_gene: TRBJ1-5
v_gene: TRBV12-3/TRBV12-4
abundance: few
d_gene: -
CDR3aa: CASSLGPRQAPYQPQHF
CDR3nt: TGTGCCAGCAGTTTGGGGCCTAGGCAGGCCCCCTATCAGCCCCAGCATTTT

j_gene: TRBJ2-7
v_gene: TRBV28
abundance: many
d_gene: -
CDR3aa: CASSPALGGASSEQYF
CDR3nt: TGTGCCAGCAGTCCAGCCCTTGGGGGCGCCTCGTCCGAGCAGTACTTC

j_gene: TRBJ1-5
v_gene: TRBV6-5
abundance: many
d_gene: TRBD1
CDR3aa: CASSTGQGGNQPQHF
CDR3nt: TGTGCCAGCAGCACGGGACAGGGAGGCAATCAGCCCCAGCATTTT

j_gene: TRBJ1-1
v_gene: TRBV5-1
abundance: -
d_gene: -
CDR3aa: CASSLEVGLNTEAFF
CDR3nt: TGCGCCAGCAGCTTGGAGGTAGGGTTGAACACTGAAGCTTTCTTT

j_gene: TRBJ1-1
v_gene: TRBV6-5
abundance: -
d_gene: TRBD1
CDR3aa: CASSYRPGGSEAFF
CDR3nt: TGTGCCAGCAGTTACAGGCCAGGGGGCTCTGAAGCTTTCTTT

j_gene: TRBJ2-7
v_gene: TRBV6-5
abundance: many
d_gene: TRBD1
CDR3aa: CASSYGQGAYEQYF
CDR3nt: TGTGCCAGCAGTTACGGGCAGGGGGCCTACGAGCAGTACTTC

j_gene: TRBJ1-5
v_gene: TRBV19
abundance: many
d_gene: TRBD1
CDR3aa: CGGQGGDQPQHF
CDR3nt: TGTGGGGGACAGGGTGGCGACCAGCCCCAGCATTTT

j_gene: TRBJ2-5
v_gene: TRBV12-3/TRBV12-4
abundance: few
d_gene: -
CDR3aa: CASSLTPKRTQYF
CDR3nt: TGTGCCAGCAGTTTAACACCGAAGAGGACCCAGTACTTC

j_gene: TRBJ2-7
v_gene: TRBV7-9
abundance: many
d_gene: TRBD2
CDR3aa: CASCGSGYEQYF
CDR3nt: TGTGCCAGCTGCGGGAGCGGCTACGAGCAGTACTTC

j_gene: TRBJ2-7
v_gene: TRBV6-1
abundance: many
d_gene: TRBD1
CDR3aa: CASKSRDRRGEYF
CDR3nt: TGTGCCAGCAAATCCCGGGACAGGAGGGGCGAGTACTTC

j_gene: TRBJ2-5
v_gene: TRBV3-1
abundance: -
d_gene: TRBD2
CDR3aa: CASSQGRLAGGPEETQYF
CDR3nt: TGTGCCAGCAGCCAAGGTCGACTAGCGGGAGGGCCAGAGGAGACCCAGTACTTC

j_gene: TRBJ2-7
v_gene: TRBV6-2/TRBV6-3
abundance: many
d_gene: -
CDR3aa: CASSYSTYEQYF
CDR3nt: TGTGCCAGCAGTTATTCCACCTACGAGCAGTACTTC

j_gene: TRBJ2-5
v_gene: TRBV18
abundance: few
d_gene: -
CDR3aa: CASSPGGTNQETQYF
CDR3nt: TGTGCCAGCTCACCAGGAGGGACAAACCAAGAGACCCAGTACTTC

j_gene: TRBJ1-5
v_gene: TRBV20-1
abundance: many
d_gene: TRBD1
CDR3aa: CSASSTGNQPQHF
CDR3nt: TGCAGTGCTAGCTCGACAGGGAATCAGCCCCAGCATTTT

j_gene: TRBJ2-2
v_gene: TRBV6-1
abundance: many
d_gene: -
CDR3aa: CASKGGGDTGELFF
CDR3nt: TGTGCCAGCAAGGGGGGAGGGGACACCGGGGAGCTGTTTTTT

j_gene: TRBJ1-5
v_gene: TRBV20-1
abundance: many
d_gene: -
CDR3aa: CSASLIGTSNQPQHF
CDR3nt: TGCAGTGCTAGCCTCATCGGGACAAGCAATCAGCCCCAGCATTTT

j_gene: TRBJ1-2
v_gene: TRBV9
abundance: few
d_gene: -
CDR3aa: CASSQDLGQNAYGYTF
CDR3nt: TGTGCCAGCAGCCAGGACCTGGGGCAGAATGCCTATGGCTACACCTTC

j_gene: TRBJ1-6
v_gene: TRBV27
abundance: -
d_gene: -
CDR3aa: CASSPRPGLDNSPLHF
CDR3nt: TGTGCCAGCTCACCACGTCCGGGGCTCGATAATTCACCCCTCCACTTT

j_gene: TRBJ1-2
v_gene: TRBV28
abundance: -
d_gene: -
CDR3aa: CASSQGRADYGYTF
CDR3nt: TGTGCCAGCAGCCAGGGACGGGCGGACTATGGCTACACCTTC

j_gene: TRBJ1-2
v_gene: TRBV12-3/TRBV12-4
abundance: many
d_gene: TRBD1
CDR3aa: CASRAGTGSYGYTF
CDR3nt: TGTGCCAGCAGAGCCGGGACAGGGTCCTATGGCTACACCTTC

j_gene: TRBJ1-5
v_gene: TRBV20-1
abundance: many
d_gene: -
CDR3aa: CSARGTKDQPQHF
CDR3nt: TGCAGTGCTAGAGGGACAAAGGATCAGCCCCAGCATTTT

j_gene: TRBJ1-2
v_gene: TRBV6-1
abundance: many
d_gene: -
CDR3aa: CASSKPGNGYTF
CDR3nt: TGTGCCAGCAGTAAGCCAGGGAATGGCTACACCTTC

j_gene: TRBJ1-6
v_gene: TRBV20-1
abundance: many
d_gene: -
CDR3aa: CSARVNSLSNSPYNSPLHF
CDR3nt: TGCAGTGCTAGAGTTAACAGCCTCTCGAATAGCCCCTATAATTCACCCCTCCACTTT

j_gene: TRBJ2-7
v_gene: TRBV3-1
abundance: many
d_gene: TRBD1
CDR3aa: CASSPAGTVTYEQYF
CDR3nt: TGTGCCAGCAGTCCCGCAGGGACAGTCACCTACGAGCAGTACTTC

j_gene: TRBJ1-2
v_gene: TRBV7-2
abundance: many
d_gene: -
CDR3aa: CASKTQGFVYGYTF
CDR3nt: TGTGCCAGCAAAACCCAGGGATTCGTCTATGGCTACACCTTC

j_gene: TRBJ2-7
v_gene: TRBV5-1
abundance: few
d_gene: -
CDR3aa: CASSSRNAAVEQYF
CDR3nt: TGCGCCAGCAGCTCTCGGAACGCAGCGGTCGAGCAGTACTTC

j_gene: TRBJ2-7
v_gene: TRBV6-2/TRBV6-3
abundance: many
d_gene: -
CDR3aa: CASSYSIRSNRVSHEQYF
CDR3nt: TGTGCCAGCAGTTACTCGATTCGCAGCAACAGGGTCTCGCACGAGCAGTACTTC

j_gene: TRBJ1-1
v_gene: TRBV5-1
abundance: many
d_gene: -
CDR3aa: CASSDSQNTEAFF
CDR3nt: TGCGCCAGCAGCGACAGCCAGAACACTGAAGCTTTCTTT

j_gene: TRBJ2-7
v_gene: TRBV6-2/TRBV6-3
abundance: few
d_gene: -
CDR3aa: CASSTRISYEQYF
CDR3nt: TGTGCCAGCAGTACGCGGATCTCCTACGAGCAGTACTTC

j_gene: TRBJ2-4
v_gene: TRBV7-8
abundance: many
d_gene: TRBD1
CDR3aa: CASSLGQVSNIQYF
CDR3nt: TGTGCCAGCAGCTTGGGACAGGTTTCAAACATTCAGTACTTC

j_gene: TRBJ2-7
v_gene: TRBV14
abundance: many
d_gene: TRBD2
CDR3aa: CASSQANLAGEQYF
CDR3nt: TGTGCCAGCAGCCAAGCAAATCTAGCGGGCGAGCAGTACTTC

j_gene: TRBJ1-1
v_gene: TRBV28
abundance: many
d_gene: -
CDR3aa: CASRLGADDTEAFF
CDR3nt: TGTGCCAGCAGGCTGGGGGCAGATGACACTGAAGCTTTCTTT

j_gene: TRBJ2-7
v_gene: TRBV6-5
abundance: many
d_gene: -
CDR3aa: CASRRYSGYEQYF
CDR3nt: TGTGCCAGCAGAAGGTATTCGGGCTACGAGCAGTACTTC